Shown below are 16 T cell receptor beta chains from a single sample sequenced in a study of blood T cell repertoires in COVID-19 (dated by TCRdb to the early 2020s). The method behind the library was the immunoSEQ multiplex PCR assay. Sourced from immuneACCESS, this table was stored by TCRdb with only in-frame sequences that have V and J called. A share of the clones is absent; for the studies checked, an unresolved V gene accounts for under half, and the remainder has no known explanation. In this sample the table shows 100,000 to 110,000 clones, around 90% of which occur a single time. Clones ranked in the top ten supply 5% of the sample. Sequenced material: peripheral blood. Receptors originate from a human donor in a cohort sampled during active COVID-19.

This clone came up once. The chain carries TRBV4-1 and TRBJ2-4, with TRBD1 matching 7 bases. Trimming cost V 0 bases and J 0 bases; bases outside gene matches: 8. The CDR3 is 18 amino acids. Germline V gene sequence: CDR1 MGHRA, CDR2 YSYEKL. The CDR3: CASSQDGTDRLAKNIQYF. As DNA, the CDR3 is TGCGCCAGCAGCCAAGACGGGACAGACCGGCTAGCCAAAAACATTCAGTACTTC.

The chain combines TRBV25-1 with TRBJ2-3; possible D gene TRBD2, 5 bases. The CDR3 has 17 residues. V shed 3 bases and J shed 3 bases, with 19 bases lying between them. Germline V gives CDR1 MGHDK, CDR2 SYGVNS. DNA of the CDR3: TGTGCCAGCAGTGAGGCCGGGTCTTACAGAGGGACAGATACGCAGTATTTT. Translated: CASSEAGSYRGTDTQYF.

The chain has TRBV30 and TRBJ2-2, with D unresolved. V gave up 4 bases and J gave up 4 bases, with 10 bases separating them. This CDR3 has 13 amino acids. Germline V gives CDR1 GTSNPN, CDR2 SVGIG (reference sequence). The CDR3 sequence is CAWTLDFTGELFF. The CDR3 DNA is TGTGCCTGGACGTTAGACTTCACCGGGGAGCTGTTTTTT. Together with reference TRBV30 and TRBJ2-2, the CDR3 gives the full variable domain: SQTIHQWPATLVQPVGSPLSLECTVEGTSNPNLYWYRQAAGRGLQLLFYSVGIGQISSEVPQNLSASRPQDRQFILSSKKLLLSDSGFYLCAWTLDFTGELFFGEGSRLTVL.

V usage is TRBV29-1 and J usage is TRBJ2-5, with TRBD2 matching 9 bases. V lost 7 bases and J lost 2; bases outside the gene matches: 8. This CDR3 is built from 14 residues. Germline CDR1 SQVTM, CDR2 ANQGSEA. In DNA form, the CDR3 reads TGCAGCGCTCGGAGACTAGCGGCACAAGAGACCCAGTACTTC. Its protein product is CSARRLAAQETQYF.

V usage is TRBV5-8 and J usage is TRBJ2-7; 12 bases are a match to TRBD2. Germline V lookup: CDR1 SGHTS, CDR2 YDEGEE. Germline trimming cut 5 bases from V and 4 bases from J; bases unmatched to any gene: 7. The length of the CDR3 is 15 residues. The CDR3 reads CASSFSTSGRYEQYF. CDR3 nucleotide sequence: TGTGCCAGCAGTTTCTCGACTAGCGGGAGATACGAGCAGTACTTC.

This clone has just one count. This chain links TRBV19 with TRBJ2-1, with no clear D. Germline V CDR1 and CDR2: LNHDA, SQIVND (reference sequence). Between the trimmed V and J ends, which lost 2 bases and 0 bases, there was a span of 5 bases. This CDR3 region has 14 residues. The CDR3 reads CASSIYSSYNEQFF. CDR3 nucleotide sequence: TGTGCCAGTAGTATATATAGCTCCTACAATGAGCAGTTCTTC.

This clone has just one count. V is TRBV25-1 and J is TRBJ1-4; 9 positions match TRBD1. With 7 bases clipped from V and 8 bases from J, the junction kept 5 bases outside the gene matches. This CDR3 spans 13 amino acids. Germline V gene lookup returns CDR1 MGHDK and CDR2 SYGVNS. This CDR3 is CASTRDRDEKLFF. In DNA, the CDR3 is TGTGCCAGCACCCGGGACAGGGACGAAAAACTGTTTTTT.

This chain connects TRBV28 to TRBJ2-6; 7 bases match TRBD1. Germline CDR1 reads MDHEN; CDR2 reads SYDVKM. V was clipped by 5 bases and J by 2 bases; unmatched bases: 6. This CDR3 is 16 amino acids long. The CDR3 protein is CASSDRVFPGANVLTF. Here the CDR3 DNA reads TGTGCCAGCAGTGACAGGGTTTTTCCTGGGGCCAACGTCCTGACTTTC.

The chain couples TRBV10-3 to TRBJ1-1; possible D gene TRBD1, 5 bases. The V gene lost 5 bases and the J gene lost 1 base, with 11 bases spanning the gap. This CDR3 contains 14 residues. Germline V gene lookup returns CDR1 ENHRY and CDR2 SYGVKD. CDR3 DNA sequence: TGTGCCATCAGTACAGGCGGCGGGAACACTGAAGCTTTCTTT. Its translation is CAISTGGGNTEAFF.

This clone was counted many times. This chain connects TRBV3-1 (or the pseudogene TRBV3-2) to TRBJ2-7, with a weak D call TRBD1 (6 bases). Trimming pared 3 bases from V and 0 bases from J, leaving 6 bases between. The germline V gene encodes CDR1 LGHDT and CDR2 YNNKEL (reference sequence). The CDR3 runs 13 residues. In DNA form, the CDR3 reads TGTGCCAGCAGCCAGGACAGCTCCTACGAGCAGTACTTC. Amino acids: CASSQDSSYEQYF.

A single count supports this clone. The chain employs TRBV12-3 or TRBV12-4 and TRBJ1-5; no firm D call. The CDR3 totals 12 residues. Deletions cut 2 bases from V and 5 bases from J, with 4 bases between. CDR3 nucleotide sequence: TGTGCCAGCAGTTTATCCTATCAGCCCCAGCATTTT. Amino acid sequence: CASSLSYQPQHF.

The chain is built from TRBV27 and TRBJ2-3, with D possibly matching TRBD2 (6 bases). CDR1 is MNHEY, CDR2 SMNVEV, per germline (reference sequence). The length of the CDR3 is 14 residues. The V end lost 8 bases, the J end lost 0 bases, and 12 bases lay between the germline ends. This chain's CDR3 is CASGWAGSTDTQYF. CDR3 DNA sequence: TGTGCCAGCGGGTGGGCGGGGAGCACAGATACGCAGTATTTT.

This sequence joins TRBV7-2 and TRBJ2-5; D is unclear. The CDR3 length is 13 residues. V was pared by 1 base and J by 6 bases, with 9 bases between. The V gene's germline CDR1 is SGHTA and CDR2 FQGNSA. Here the CDR3 reads CASSLEASKTQYF. For the CDR3, the DNA is TGTGCCAGCAGCTTAGAAGCATCCAAGACCCAGTACTTC.

The chain couples TRBV11-2 to TRBJ2-5; D might be TRBD2 (6 bases). The V end lost 5 bases, the J end lost 4 bases, and 17 bases lay between the germline ends. This CDR3 contains 15 residues. CDR1 is SGHAT, CDR2 FQNNGV, per germline. The CDR3 DNA follows: TGTGCCAGCAGCCCTCTTGGGGGGAGCGTAGAGACCCAGTACTTC. It is translated as CASSPLGGSVETQYF.

This clone has more than one count but fewer than ten. The junction shows a germline mismatch at one end, possibly a read error. In nucleotides, the CDR3 is TGTGCGTGGAATCCAGGGACAGATACGCAGTATTTT. This encodes CAWNPGTDTQYF. The V gene is TRBV30, the J gene TRBJ2-3; D is possibly TRBD1 (5 bases). The CDR3 has 12 residues. Germline CDR1 reads GTSNPN; CDR2 reads SVGIG (reference sequence).

This chain connects TRBV5-1 to TRBJ2-7; 7 nucleotides agree with TRBD1. Germline assignment: CDR1 SGHRS and CDR2 YFSETQ. The CDR3 contains 16 residues. V dropped 0 bases and J dropped 1; count of bases not matched to a gene: 7. The CDR3 region is CASSLVGRGISYEQYF. The CDR3, as DNA: TGCGCCAGCAGCTTGGTTGGCAGGGGGATATCCTACGAGCAGTACTTC.